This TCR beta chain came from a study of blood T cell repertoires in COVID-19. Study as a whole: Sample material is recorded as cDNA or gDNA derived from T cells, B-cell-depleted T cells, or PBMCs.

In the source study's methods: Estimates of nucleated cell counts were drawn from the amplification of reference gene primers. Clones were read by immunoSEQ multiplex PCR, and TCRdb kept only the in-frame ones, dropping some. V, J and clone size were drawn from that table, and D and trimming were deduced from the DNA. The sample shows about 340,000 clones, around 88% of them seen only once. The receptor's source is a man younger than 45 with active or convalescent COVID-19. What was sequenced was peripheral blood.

CDR3 DNA: TGCGCCAGCAGCTTGGCAGGGCCGAGCTATTCACCCCTCCACTTT. Amino acids: CASSLAGPSYSPLHF. J is TRBJ1-6 and V is TRBV5-1, with D perhaps matching TRBD1 (5 bases). The CDR3 has 15 residues. The V gene lost 0 bases and the J gene lost 8 bases, with 12 bases spanning the gap. CDR1 is SGHRS, CDR2 YFSETQ, per germline.